Shown below are 10 T cell receptor beta chains from a single sample sequenced in a study of CD8+ T cells in alopecia areata. Extraction of RNA preceded its reverse transcription into cDNA, which served as the sequencing template. Using immunoSEQ multiplex PCR, the repertoire was profiled, and TCRdb retains in-frame clones only, with some absent. Here the sample spans 150,000 to 200,000 clones, around 63% being singletons. The material sequenced was CD4+ T cells sorted from blood, taken at week 0. The receptors originated from a human donor with alopecia areata.

As to this clone: The sample carries other DNA sequences with the same CDR3. The chain combines TRBV29-1 with TRBJ1-1; no clear D. Per germline, CDR1 SQVTM and CDR2 ANQGSEA. CDR3 size: 10 residues. With 4 bases removed from V and 7 bases from J, the gap between germline ends came to 7 bases. CDR3: CSVGAFEAFF. CDR3 in DNA: TGCAGCGTTGGGGCCTTTGAAGCTTTCTTT.

The chain combines TRBV7-6 with TRBJ2-3; 10 bases match TRBD2. Germline CDR1 and CDR2: SGHVS and FNYEAQ. V trimming: 1 base; J trimming: 5 bases; junction bases outside the gene matches: 6. CDR3 length equals 16 residues. The CDR3 DNA follows: TGTGCCAGCAGCTTAGGGAGCGGGGGGGCGCAAGATACGCAGTATTTT. Translated: CASSLGSGGAQDTQYF.

This chain uses TRBV9 with TRBJ1-1; D gene uncertain. The germline V and J ends were trimmed by 0 bases and 6 bases, with 9 bases remaining between them. Germline V gene data show CDR1 as SGDLS and CDR2 as YYNGEE. The CDR3 totals 13 residues. In nucleotides, the CDR3 is TGTGCCAGCAGCGTAGATACATTTCCTGAAGCTTTCTTT. As protein: CASSVDTFPEAFF.

This rearrangement joins TRBV7-6 to TRBJ2-5; D ambiguous. Trimming left V 1 base short and J 2 bases short, with 11 bases between. Per the germline V gene, CDR1 is SGHVS and CDR2 is FNYEAQ. The length of the CDR3 is 15 residues. CDR3 sequence reads: CASSLGFTGQETQYF. Here the CDR3 DNA reads TGTGCCAGCAGCTTAGGTTTCACCGGTCAAGAGACCCAGTACTTC.

This clone was picked up one time. The chain is built from TRBV27 and TRBJ1-6; 7 bases align to TRBD1. This CDR3 is 14 amino acids long. Trimming took 8 bases from V and 10 from J; bases not matched to a gene: 11. Germline assignment: CDR1 MNHEY and CDR2 SMNVEV (reference sequence). CDR3 sequence (DNA): TGTGCCAGCGCTCAACAGGGGCGCGACTCACCCCTCCACTTT. Residues: CASAQQGRDSPLHF.

The V and J genes are TRBV30 and TRBJ1-6; D is possibly TRBD1 (6 bases). This CDR3 spans 15 amino acids. Deletions cut 1 base from V and 3 bases from J, with 10 bases between. CDR1 GTSNPN and CDR2 SVGIG come from the germline V gene (reference sequence). The CDR3 is CAWSDRELYNSPLHF. CDR3 nucleotides: TGTGCCTGGAGTGACAGGGAACTCTATAATTCACCCCTCCACTTT.

Comment on this clone: The same CDR3 also results from other DNA sequences found in this sample. The rearrangement joins TRBV29-1 to TRBJ1-1; D call uncertain. The germline V gene encodes CDR1 SQVTM and CDR2 ANQGSEA. The CDR3 has 10 residues. The ends were cut back, 6 bases at V and 3 bases at J, with 5 bases in the middle. The CDR3 DNA reads as TGCAGCGTCGATCACACTGAAGCTTTCTTT. It yields the protein CSVDHTEAFF.

J is TRBJ1-2 and V is TRBV2; 7 bases line up with TRBD1. Germline V gives CDR1 SNHLY, CDR2 FYNNEI. The CDR3 covers 13 residues. The J segment lost 4 bases and the V segment lost 1 base, leaving 0 bases of the junction unmatched. The CDR3 coding sequence is TGTGCCAGCAGTGAAGGGACAGGCTATGGCTACACCTTC. Its protein product is CASSEGTGYGYTF.

J is TRBJ1-5 and V is TRBV5-4; no clear D. Germline-derived CDR1 and CDR2 are SGHNT and YYREEE (reference sequence). The CDR3 extends over 14 amino acids. Between the trimmed V and J ends, which lost 3 bases and 6 bases, there was a span of 13 bases. CDR3 amino acids: CASSSDRAGQPQHF. CDR3 DNA: TGTGCCAGCAGCTCGGACCGGGCGGGTCAGCCCCAGCATTTT.

The chain has TRBV5-6 and TRBJ1-1; D remains ambiguous. V shed 4 bases and J shed 1 base, with 8 bases lying between them. The germline CDR1 and CDR2 sequences are SGHDT and YYEEEE. CDR3 size: 13 residues. As DNA, the CDR3 is TGTGCCAGCAGCCCGATCCAGAACACTGAAGCTTTCTTT. Translated, it gives CASSPIQNTEAFF.